This TCR beta chain originates from a study of T-cell reconstitution after alpha-beta-depleted transplantation in children. General observations from the study: Reports say that about two months after transplant, the alpha-beta T cells came out of several hundred graft clones that had expanded.

This CDR3 contains 15 residues. Trimming took 5 bases from V and 4 from J, leaving 15 bases between them. Per germline, CDR1 SGHVS and CDR2 FNYEAQ. The table lists this clonotype with a few counts. The antigen is not known. Unique molecular identifiers were used in preparing the TCRbeta library. TCRdb re-derived calls from the PCR reads in MiXCR, one entry per CDR3 protein. The sample has around 450,000 distinct CDR3 sequences; approximately 42% are singletons. This receptor was obtained from a girl aged 2-15 years with aplastic anemia, due to receive a stem cell transplant. Sequencing used PBMCs, obtained before TCRalphabeta/CD19-depleted stem cell transplant. The rearrangement uses TRBV7-6 and TRBJ2-1; no reliable D call. CDR3 DNA sequence: TGTGCCAGCAGCCTATTTCTAACGGATTACAATGAGCAGTTCTTC. Translated, it gives CASSLFLTDYNEQFF.